This TCR beta chain emerged from a study of Graves' ophthalmopathy and Graves' hyperthyroidism. Notes on the study in general: Most expanded clonotypes in thyroid above 0.001 frequency also showed up in blood.

Ten or more counts support this clonotype. No antigen is known for it. Hyperthyroidism cases were recent diagnoses of under 2 months' duration in people aged 18 to 65. The authors diagnosed from clinical symptoms, serum thyroxine, TRAb, thyroid ultrasound and orbital computed tomography. This CDR3 spans 16 amino acids. Germline-derived CDR1 and CDR2 are KGHDR and SFDVKD. The V end lost 2 bases, the J end lost 4 bases, and 16 bases lay between the germline ends. For repertoire sequencing, the TCR beta CDR3 regions were amplified from RNA transcripts. First-round RT-PCR with HTBI primers preceded a second-round multiplex PCR. TCRdb used MiXCR to reprocess the multiplex PCR reads, holding one entry per CDR3 protein. Of roughly 600,000 distinct CDR3 sequences in the sample, roughly 39% are singletons; the top ten hold around 4.6%.

This TCR was recovered from an adult man with Graves' hyperthyroidism. The rearrangement joins TRBV24-1 to TRBJ2-5; either TRBD1 or TRBD2 may supply D (6 bases each). The specimen was peripheral blood or thyroid tissue (not recorded which). The CDR3 DNA is TGTGCCACCAGTGATTCCCCGGGGGCCCCTCCAGAGACCCAGTACTTC. Amino acid sequence: CATSDSPGAPPETQYF.